Each of the 20 T cell receptor beta chains below was sequenced from the same sample in a study of blood T cell repertoires in COVID-19. This table comes from immunoSEQ multiplex PCR, and its TCRdb copy is limited to in-frame clones, with some not included. The sample includes 200,000 to 250,000 clones, around four fifths of them seen just once. What was sequenced was peripheral blood. The source of these receptors is a woman of 80 years or more with active or convalescent COVID-19.

The chain combines TRBV5-4 with TRBJ2-1, with TRBD1 identical over 8 bases. Germline V gene sequence: CDR1 SGHNT, CDR2 YYREEE (reference sequence). Losses at the gene ends were 1 base for V and 7 bases for J; bases not matched to a gene: 19. CDR3 length equals 19 residues. The CDR3 DNA is TGTGCCAGCAGCTTGCTCCACGACGTCGTCAGGGGGCTCCTTAATGAGCAGTTCTTC. Encoded protein: CASSLLHDVVRGLLNEQFF.

The chain uses TRBV7-2 and TRBJ1-2; D gene uncertain. Germline V gene data show CDR1 as SGHTA and CDR2 as FQGNSA. V was trimmed by 5 bases and J by 8 bases, leaving 15 bases between them. CDR3 size: 13 residues. CDR3 residues: CASSLQLTGGYTF. Here the CDR3 DNA reads TGTGCCAGCAGCCTCCAGCTAACCGGGGGCTACACCTTC.

The chain employs TRBV7-6 and TRBJ1-5; no definite D call. This CDR3 region has 13 residues. Germline V lookup: CDR1 SGHVS, CDR2 FNYEAQ. V lost 3 bases, J lost 0 bases, and 3 bases lay in between. The CDR3 nucleotides read TGTGCCAGCAGCTTTCGTAGCAATCAGCCCCAGCATTTT. Protein product: CASSFRSNQPQHF.

The V gene is TRBV6-5, the J gene TRBJ2-1; 11 bases agree with TRBD2. Per germline, CDR1 MNHEY and CDR2 SVGAGI. Trimming at V came to 8 bases and at J to 10 bases, leaving 7 bases not matched to a gene. The CDR3 runs to 13 residues. CDR3 sequence: CASAGTSGREQFF. The CDR3 region has the DNA TGTGCCAGCGCCGGGACTAGCGGTAGAGAGCAGTTCTTC.

DNA of the CDR3: TGTGCCAGTAGTCCCCCTAGTACAGGGAGCGACGAGCAGTACTTC. Its translation is CASSPPSTGSDEQYF. This chain uses TRBV19 with TRBJ2-7; tentatively, D is TRBD1 (6 bases). The germline V gene encodes CDR1 LNHDA and CDR2 SQIVND (reference sequence). With 5 bases removed from V and 5 bases from J, the gap between germline ends came to 19 bases. The CDR3 loop spans 15 amino acids.

Only one count was recorded for this clone. The gene calls are TRBV29-1 and TRBJ2-6; D not certain. This CDR3 is 15 amino acids long. Germline V gene lookup returns CDR1 SQVTM and CDR2 ANQGSEA. The ends were cut back, 4 bases at V and 4 bases at J, with 14 bases in the middle. The DNA of the CDR3 is TGCAGCGTTGGCCCCTTCGGTCCCGGGGCCAACGTCCTGACTTTC. Its protein is CSVGPFGPGANVLTF. Full variable domain (remainder filled in from reference TRBV29-1 and TRBJ2-6): SAVISQKPSRDICQRGTSLTIQCQVDSQVTMMFWYRQQPGQSLTLIATANQGSEATYESGFVIDKFPISRPNLTFSTLTVSNMSPEDSSIYLCSVGPFGPGANVLTFGAGSRLTVL.

This clone has only a few counts. This sequence joins TRBV29-1 and TRBJ2-3; 12 bases line up with TRBD2. The junction had 28 bases not matched to a gene; V was cut back by 8 bases and J by 4 bases. The CDR3 sequence is 21 residues long. Germline CDR1 SQVTM, CDR2 ANQGSEA. CDR3 nucleotide sequence: TGCAGCCCCCGAGGAGGGACTAGCGGGTTGGAAGGTCCCCGCCCGGCAGATACGCAGTATTTT. It specifies CSPRGGTSGLEGPRPADTQYF.

The gene calls are TRBV11-1 and TRBJ1-2; maybe TRBD1 (6 bases). V lost 3 bases to trimming and J lost 5 bases, with 13 bases between them. Germline CDR1 is SGHAT and CDR2 is FQDESV (reference sequence). The CDR3 loop spans 14 amino acids. CDR3 DNA: TGTGCCAGCAGCTTCCAGGGGTTTGGGTATGGCTACACCTTC. Translation gives CASSFQGFGYGYTF.

The V and J genes are TRBV5-1 and TRBJ2-1, with 8 bases identical to TRBD1. V lost 7 bases to trimming and J lost 8 bases; unmatched junction nucleotides: 14. The CDR3 loop spans 15 amino acids. Germline assignment: CDR1 SGHRS and CDR2 YFSETQ. The CDR3 protein is CASGPGAGGSDEQFF. The CDR3 DNA follows: TGCGCCAGCGGGCCGGGGGCAGGGGGCTCGGATGAGCAGTTCTTC.

This chain connects TRBV6-6 to TRBJ1-5; D remains ambiguous. This CDR3 spans 14 amino acids. The V and J ends lost 2 bases and 9 bases respectively, with 14 bases between them. Per the germline V gene, CDR1 is MNHNY and CDR2 is SVGAGI (reference sequence). CDR3 coding DNA: TGTGCCAGCAGTTACGTCGAGGGCTCTGGGCCCCAGCATTTT. It yields the protein CASSYVEGSGPQHF.

The chain is built from TRBV2 and TRBJ2-2, with a tentative D call TRBD2 (6 bases). This CDR3 is 14 amino acids long. CDR1 SNHLY and CDR2 FYNNEI come from the germline V gene. Trimming shortened V by 6 bases and J by 6 bases, and 14 bases separated the two germline ends. This chain's CDR3 is CASSWDLWAGELFF. The CDR3 bases are TGTGCCAGCAGCTGGGACTTATGGGCCGGGGAGCTGTTTTTT. The full variable domain, completed using reference TRBV2 and TRBJ2-2, is EPEVTQTPSHQVTQMGQEVILRCVPISNHLYFYWYRQILGQKVEFLVSFYNNEISEKSEIFDDQFSVERPDGSNFTLKIRSTKLEDSAMYFCASSWDLWAGELFFGEGSRLTVL.

This clone occurred once. The CDR3 DNA sequence: TGTGCCAGCAGCTTGGGCCCGGCACAGGGTAGTGTCTATGGCTACACCTTC. Translating it yields CASSLGPAQGSVYGYTF. The chain uses TRBV5-6 and TRBJ1-2, with a tentative D call TRBD1 (6 bases). The V end lost 0 bases, the J end lost 4 bases, and 19 bases lay between the germline ends. The length of the CDR3 is 17 residues. Germline CDR1 and CDR2: SGHDT and YYEEEE. The complete variable domain, with remaining parts taken from reference TRBV5-6 and TRBJ1-2, reads DAGVTQSPTHLIKTRGQQVTLRCSPKSGHDTVSWYQQALGQGPQFIFQYYEEEERQRGNFPDRFSGHQFPNYSSELNVNALLLGDSALYLCASSLGPAQGSVYGYTFGSGTRLTVV.

This clone showed up just once. This chain links TRBV4-2 with TRBJ2-5; TRBD2 agrees at 12 bases. From germline, CDR1 is LGHNA and CDR2 YNFKEQ. There are 15 residues in the CDR3. V lost 3 bases and J lost 6; bases outside the gene matches: 5. CDR3 coding DNA: TGTGCCAGCAGCCAGGCTAGCGGGGGGGCCAAGACCCAGTACTTC. It encodes CASSQASGGAKTQYF.

V usage is TRBV19 and J usage is TRBJ2-1, with 11 bases that match TRBD2. Germline V gene sequence: CDR1 LNHDA, CDR2 SQIVND (reference sequence). The CDR3 is made up of 18 amino acids. V trimming: 6 bases; J trimming: 0 bases; junction bases outside the gene matches: 10. CDR3 sequence reads: CASRPTSGRTTSYNEQFF. CDR3 nucleotide sequence: TGTGCCAGTAGACCTACTAGCGGGAGAACGACCTCCTACAATGAGCAGTTCTTC.

This clone was counted between two and nine times. This chain joins TRBV5-1 and TRBJ2-2, with 9 bases matching TRBD1. The CDR3 has 16 amino acids. CDR1 SGHRS and CDR2 YFSETQ come from the germline V gene. V was pared by 3 bases and J by 1 base, with 4 bases of the junction left unmatched. CDR3 nucleotide sequence: TGCGCCAGCAGCTACTCGGGACAGGGGAACACCGGGGAGCTGTTTTTT. Its protein is CASSYSGQGNTGELFF.

The chain couples TRBV28 to TRBJ2-1; the match to TRBD2 covers 7 bases. Germline loops: CDR1 MDHEN, CDR2 SYDVKM. The CDR3 is 16 residues long. With 4 bases clipped from V and 3 bases from J, the junction kept 9 bases outside the gene matches. DNA for the CDR3: TGTGCCAGCAGTTCTTATCCGGGGGACTACTACAATGAGCAGTTCTTC. Its translation: CASSSYPGDYYNEQFF.

The chain is built from TRBV7-3 and TRBJ2-1; 8 bases map to TRBD2. Germline CDR1 is SGHTA and CDR2 is FQGTGA. V gave up 5 bases and J gave up 9 bases; unmatched junction bases: 6. The CDR3 loop spans 13 amino acids. The CDR3 is CASSRGGRGEQFF. Here the CDR3 DNA reads TGTGCCAGCAGCCGGGGGGGCCGCGGTGAGCAGTTCTTC.

This clone came up many times. The V and J genes are TRBV18 and TRBJ1-3; D gene ambiguous. This CDR3 is built from 16 residues. V was shortened by 6 bases and J by 0 bases, with 15 bases between the two germline ends. Germline V gene lookup returns CDR1 KGHSH and CDR2 LQKENI. The DNA of the CDR3 is TGTGCCAGCTCCCCCCGCAGTTCTGACTCTGGAAACACCATATATTTT. It encodes CASSPRSSDSGNTIYF.

The gene calls are TRBV11-2 and TRBJ2-2, with D unclear. Trimming stripped 1 base from V and 2 bases from J, with 14 bases between. This CDR3 has 17 residues. Per the germline V gene, CDR1 is SGHAT and CDR2 is FQNNGV. The CDR3 nucleotides read TGTGCCAGCAGCTTAGTGTCCAGCGCCAGAAACACCGGGGAGCTGTTTTTT. It translates to CASSLVSSARNTGELFF.

The V and J genes are TRBV27 and TRBJ2-3; D possibly corresponds to TRBD2 (6 bases). The CDR3 runs 15 residues. Germline-derived CDR1 and CDR2 are MNHEY and SMNVEV (reference sequence). V dropped 6 bases and J dropped 1 base, with 14 bases sitting between them. The CDR3 coding sequence is TGTGCCAGCAGGCTGATGGGACTTGGCACAGATACGCAGTATTTT. This gives the protein CASRLMGLGTDTQYF.